This TCR beta chain was retrieved from a study of blood T cell repertoires in COVID-19. Per germline, CDR1 GTSNPN and CDR2 SVGIG (reference sequence). V dropped 2 bases and J dropped 5 bases, with 10 bases sitting between them. The CDR3 consists of 12 residues. TCRdb's copy holds only in-frame clones and misses some; the assay was immunoSEQ multiplex PCR. This sample has more than 200,000 clones; around 90% occur once, and the top ten carry about 6.9%. This clone occurred once. Sequenced input: PBMCs or T cells enriched from blood (not recorded which). The sequence was obtained from a woman between 25 and 40 years old with acute COVID-19. This chain links TRBV30 with TRBJ2-7, with D possibly being TRBD2 (6 bases). In nucleotides, the CDR3 is TGTGCCTGGAGTCGGGAGCAACACGAGCAGTACTTC. It translates to CAWSREQHEQYF. Together with reference TRBV30 and TRBJ2-7, the CDR3 gives the full variable domain: SQTIHQWPATLVQPVGSPLSLECTVEGTSNPNLYWYRQAAGRGLQLLFYSVGIGQISSEVPQNLSASRPQDRQFILSSKKLLLSDSGFYLCAWSREQHEQYFGPGTRLTVT.